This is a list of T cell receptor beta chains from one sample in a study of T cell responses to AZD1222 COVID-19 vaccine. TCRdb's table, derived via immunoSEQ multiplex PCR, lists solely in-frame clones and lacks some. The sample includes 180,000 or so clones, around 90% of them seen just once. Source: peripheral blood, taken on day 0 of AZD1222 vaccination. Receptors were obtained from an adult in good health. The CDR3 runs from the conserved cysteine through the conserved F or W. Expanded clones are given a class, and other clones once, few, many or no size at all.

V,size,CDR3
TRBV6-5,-,CASSPYRGGNQPQHF
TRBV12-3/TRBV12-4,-,CASSGSRYNEQFF
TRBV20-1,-,CSASGSETQYF
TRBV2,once,CASSPDRYGYTF
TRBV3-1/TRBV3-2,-,CASSQDLSGGVDGYTF
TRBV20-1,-,CSASGGDSNQPQHF
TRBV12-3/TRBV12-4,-,CASSRPATNVLTF
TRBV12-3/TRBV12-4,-,CASTSKNIQYF
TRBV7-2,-,CASSLNTAFSQETQYF
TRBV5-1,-,CASSLETGANTEAFF
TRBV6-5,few,CASIREGHAGELFF
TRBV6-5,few,CASTRTGDNYGYTF
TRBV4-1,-,CASSQDGTGPGDEQYF
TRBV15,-,CATSTRQRTEAFF
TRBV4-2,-,CASSQDLRVTQETQYF
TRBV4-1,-,CASSQFLLAGGPYEQYF
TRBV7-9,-,CASSYPGLAGGGDEQYF
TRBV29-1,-,CSVLPTQGGERVFEQFF
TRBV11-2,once,CASSLWYEDGYTF
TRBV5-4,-,CASSLIQGRVTEAFF
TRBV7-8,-,CASSTGLAGLDEQFF
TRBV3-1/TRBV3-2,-,CASSQFPGFTGGANYGYTF
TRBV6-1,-,CASSEAGGVSNQPQHF
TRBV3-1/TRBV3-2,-,CASSQVPGQKVAEAFF
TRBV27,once,CASSFRGRRGGELFF
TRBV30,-,CAWSDGQGSPLHF
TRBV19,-,CASSMWGRLNTEAFF
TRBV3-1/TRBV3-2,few,CASSHLALNTEAFF
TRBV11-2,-,CASSSYGTGYYGYTF
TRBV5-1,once,CASSLGGIYSNQPQHF
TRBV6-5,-,CASSPGNTEAFF
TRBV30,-,CAWSPTATGTEAFF
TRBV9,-,CASSVEGGGQQYF
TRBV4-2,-,CASSLLLAGMTKSDNSPLHF
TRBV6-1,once,CASSEAPGVGYTF
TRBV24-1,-,CATSENREVDTQYF
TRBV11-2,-,CASSLERQGGTDTQYF
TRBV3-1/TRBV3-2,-,CASSLGLAGVNEQFF
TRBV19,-,CASSIVGSLNTEAFF
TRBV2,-,CASTGGGNYGYTF
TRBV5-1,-,CASSLVQGHTEAFF
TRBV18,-,CASSPQGDQPQHF
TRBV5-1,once,CASSLASTSGSYNEQFF
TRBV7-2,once,CASSIEGFNEKLFF
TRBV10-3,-,CAISEIGGGNSPLHF
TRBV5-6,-,CASSLGRAGEQYF
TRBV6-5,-,CASSYSWIIGEKLFF
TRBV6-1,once,CASSENWNYGYTF
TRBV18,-,CASSPQGAGELFF
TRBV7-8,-,CASNPMLGAPYEQYF
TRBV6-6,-,CASNSGEGNSPLHF
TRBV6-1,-,CASSAPGGSYSNQPQHF
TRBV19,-,CASSIVPAGELFF
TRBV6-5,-,CASSSGQGAFNYGYTF